A single sample gave rise to the 26 T cell receptor beta chains below, sequenced in a study of shared clonotypes between healthy human individuals. TCRdb keeps only in-frame clones here, not all; method: immunoSEQ multiplex PCR. The data show roughly 2 million clones, approximately 94% seen once. Terminally differentiated effector memory CD45RA+ cells were left out of the naive CD8 fraction, which was CD45RO-negative and positively selected for CCR7. Material for sequencing was naive CD8+ T cells sorted from blood. The origin of the receptors is a man aged 18 to 30 in good health.

The V call is TRBV2, the J call TRBJ2-2; 11 bases are shared with TRBD2. The CDR3 extends over 16 amino acids. Germline V gene lookup returns CDR1 SNHLY and CDR2 FYNNEI. V gave up 1 base and J gave up 4 bases; unmatched junction bases: 2. Here the CDR3 reads CASSEGLAGITGELFF. In DNA form, the CDR3 reads TGTGCCAGCAGTGAAGGACTAGCGGGGATCACCGGGGAGCTGTTTTTT.

V gene TRBV7-6 combines with J gene TRBJ2-5; possibly TRBD2 for D (6 bases). This CDR3 region has 16 residues. CDR1 is SGHVS and CDR2 is FNYEAQ in the germline V gene. The V gene lost 1 base and the J gene lost 0 bases, with 12 bases spanning the gap. CDR3 sequence reads: CASSLGPSADQETQYF. The CDR3 nucleotides read TGTGCCAGCAGCTTAGGGCCTAGCGCTGACCAAGAGACCCAGTACTTC.

The chain joins TRBV9 to TRBJ1-3, with no clear D. The germline V gene has CDR1 SGDLS and CDR2 YYNGEE. This CDR3 is built from 14 residues. Trimming cost V 4 bases and J 4 bases, with 12 bases left between them. The CDR3 region is CASSLSPGGNTIYF. As DNA, the CDR3 is TGTGCCAGCAGCCTAAGCCCCGGGGGAAACACCATATATTTT.

The gene calls are TRBV10-3 and TRBJ1-2, with D maybe TRBD1 (6 bases). The CDR3 covers 15 residues. Trimming removed 6 bases from V and 3 bases from J, with 17 bases in between. CDR1 and CDR2 (germline): ENHRY, SYGVKD. Written as DNA, the CDR3 is TGTGCCATCAGCCGACAGGATACGGGTCACTATGGCTACACCTTC. Translation: CAISRQDTGHYGYTF.

The rearrangement links TRBV30 to TRBJ2-7; D is perhaps TRBD2 (6 bases). Trimming took off 0 bases at V and 5 bases at J, with 20 bases between the two ends. The CDR3 loop spans 16 amino acids. Germline assignment: CDR1 GTSNPN and CDR2 SVGIG (reference sequence). The CDR3, as DNA: TGTGCCTGGAGTGTAGGCGTGGGGGGAGAATTGAACGAGCAGTACTTC. Protein product: CAWSVGVGGELNEQYF. Combining the CDR3 with reference TRBV30 and TRBJ2-7 gives the whole variable domain SQTIHQWPATLVQPVGSPLSLECTVEGTSNPNLYWYRQAAGRGLQLLFYSVGIGQISSEVPQNLSASRPQDRQFILSSKKLLLSDSGFYLCAWSVGVGGELNEQYFGPGTRLTVT.

This chain uses TRBV4-1 with TRBJ2-6; D remains ambiguous. V was trimmed by 1 base and J by 2 bases, leaving 0 bases between them. The CDR3 has 13 residues. The V gene's germline CDR1 is MGHRA and CDR2 YSYEKL. The DNA for the CDR3 is TGCGCCAGCAGCCAAGCTGGGGCCAACGTCCTGACTTTC. Amino acid sequence: CASSQAGANVLTF.

This chain links TRBV2 with TRBJ2-3; D is uncertain. Germline V CDR1 and CDR2: SNHLY, FYNNEI. The V gene lost 2 bases and the J gene lost 2 bases, with 11 bases spanning the gap. CDR3 size: 15 residues. CDR3 sequence reads: CASSEFADDTDTQYF. The CDR3 DNA reads as TGTGCCAGCAGTGAATTTGCGGACGACACAGATACGCAGTATTTT.

This sequence joins TRBV14 and TRBJ2-3; TRBD2 is a possible D gene (5 bases). Germline CDR1 is SGHDN and CDR2 is FVKESK. V lost 5 bases and J lost 8, with 11 bases in between. CDR3 length: 12 amino acids. CDR3 sequence (DNA): TGTGCCAGCAGCTGGGGAGTATCTACGCAGTATTTT. It is translated as CASSWGVSTQYF.

The chain carries TRBV23-1 and TRBJ2-1; 8 bases agree with TRBD1. TRBV23-1 is an ORF; its function is uncertain. The CDR3 is 17 amino acids. Trimming removed 1 base from V and 2 bases from J; junction bases left unmatched: 7. DNA for the CDR3: TGCGCCAGCAGTCAATGCGAGACAGGGGTCCCCTACAATGAGCAGTTCTTC. Translating gives CASSQCETGVPYNEQFF.

The V and J genes are TRBV15 and TRBJ2-7; 7 bases fit TRBD2. The CDR3 has 15 amino acids. The V and J ends lost 1 base and 5 bases, in that order; junction bases with no gene match: 8. Germline CDR1 LNHNV, CDR2 YYDKDF (reference sequence). In nucleotides, the CDR3 is TGTGCCACCAGCAGAGGATCTGGGAGGGTCGACGAGCAGTACTTC. Protein product: CATSRGSGRVDEQYF.

The chain has TRBV4-1 and TRBJ2-1, with D possibly matching TRBD2 (5 bases). Germline CDR1 MGHRA, CDR2 YSYEKL. This CDR3 comprises 13 residues. V lost 1 base, J lost 8 bases, and 9 bases lay in between. CDR3 nucleotide sequence: TGCGCCAGCAGCCAAGTAGCGTCGGATGAGCAGTTCTTC. This encodes CASSQVASDEQFF.

The gene calls are TRBV9 and TRBJ1-1; TRBD1 matches 10 bases. The ends lost 3 bases at V and 4 bases at J; junction bases unmatched: 6. The CDR3 is 15 amino acids. CDR1 is SGDLS and CDR2 is YYNGEE in the germline V gene. CDR3 residues: CASSDRTGGSTEAFF. CDR3 nucleotides: TGTGCCAGCAGCGATCGGACAGGGGGTAGCACTGAAGCTTTCTTT.

The chain joins TRBV27 to TRBJ2-7; D tentatively reads TRBD1 or TRBD2 (5 bases each). CDR3 length: 16 residues. The V gene lost 5 bases and the J gene lost 2 bases, with 19 bases spanning the gap. In germline, CDR1 is MNHEY, CDR2 SMNVEV (reference sequence). The chain's CDR3 is CASSLSWGPLAYEQYF. The CDR3 DNA reads TGTGCCAGCAGTCTAAGTTGGGGACCCCTAGCCTACGAGCAGTACTTC.

This rearrangement joins TRBV7-2 to TRBJ2-7; D is unclear. V was pared by 1 base and J by 2 bases, with 12 bases between. The CDR3 contains 15 residues. Germline V CDR1 and CDR2: SGHTA, FQGNSA. The CDR3 DNA is TGTGCCAGCAGCTTAGTACCGGAGCCAGCCTACGAGCAGTACTTC. The encoded protein is CASSLVPEPAYEQYF.

This clone occurred once. The chain joins TRBV27 to TRBJ2-7; TRBD2 aligns across 10 bases. Unmatched junction bases numbered 3, after V lost 7 bases and J lost 3 bases. Per the germline V gene, CDR1 is MNHEY and CDR2 is SMNVEV (reference sequence). The length of the CDR3 is 13 residues. In DNA, the CDR3 is TGTGCCAGCATGTTAGCGGGAGGCTACGAGCAGTACTTC. It yields the protein CASMLAGGYEQYF.

The chain combines TRBV5-1 with TRBJ2-1; possibly TRBD2 for D (6 bases). Germline CDR1 SGHRS, CDR2 YFSETQ. V lost 2 bases to trimming and J lost 2 bases, with 11 bases between them. This CDR3 comprises 15 residues. CDR3 DNA sequence: TGCGCCAGCAGCTTTGCTGCGGGGCCCTACAATGAGCAGTTCTTC. Amino acids: CASSFAAGPYNEQFF. The variable domain in full, with the rest retrieved from reference TRBV5-1 and TRBJ2-1, is KAGVTQTPRYLIKTRGQQVTLSCSPISGHRSVSWYQQTPGQGLQFLFEYFSETQRNKGNFPGRFSGRQFSNSRSEMNVSTLELGDSALYLCASSFAAGPYNEQFFGPGTRLTVL.

The chain couples TRBV6-6 to TRBJ2-1; 9 nucleotides agree with TRBD2. The CDR3 spans 15 residues. CDR1 is MNHNY, CDR2 SVGAGI, per germline (reference sequence). The V and J ends lost 2 bases and 4 bases, in that order; junction bases with no gene match: 3. CDR3 DNA: TGTGCCAGCAGTTACGGTAGCGGGAGATACAATGAGCAGTTCTTC. Translation gives CASSYGSGRYNEQFF.

The V gene is TRBV4-3, the J gene TRBJ2-1, with 10 bases matching TRBD2. Per germline, CDR1 LGHNA and CDR2 YSLEER. The CDR3 is made up of 17 amino acids. Trimming cost V 0 bases and J 7 bases; bases outside gene matches: 9. CDR3 loop: CASSQDIGLAVSNEQFF. In nucleotides, the CDR3 is TGCGCCAGCAGCCAAGATATCGGACTAGCGGTTTCTAATGAGCAGTTCTTC.

In its sample, this clone was seen once. This chain uses TRBV7-9 with TRBJ2-3; no clear D. The V end was cut by 6 bases, the J end by 6 bases, with 19 bases between. Germline CDR1 is SEHNR and CDR2 is FQNEAQ (reference sequence). The CDR3 covers 15 residues. In DNA form, the CDR3 reads TGTGCCAGCAGATTACTCCAGGCCACCTTTGATACGCAGTATTTT. Translated, it gives CASRLLQATFDTQYF.

Turning to this clone: The sample contains more than one DNA sequence encoding this CDR3. V is TRBV27 and J is TRBJ2-7, with D unresolved. CDR1 is MNHEY, CDR2 SMNVEV, per germline (reference sequence). This CDR3 region has 15 residues. Trimming cost V 0 bases and J 0 bases, with 9 bases left between them. The CDR3: CASSLSGRSSYEQYF. CDR3 DNA: TGTGCCAGCAGTTTATCCGGGCGTAGCTCCTACGAGCAGTACTTC.

CDR3 nucleotide sequence: TGTGCCAGCAGGTTACAGGGGGGTGAGCAGTTCTTC. Translated: CASRLQGGEQFF. This chain connects TRBV7-9 to TRBJ2-1, with TRBD1 matching over 8 bases. The CDR3 totals 12 residues. Germline values: CDR1 SEHNR, CDR2 FQNEAQ (reference sequence). Trimming took 6 bases from V and 9 from J; bases not matched to a gene: 4.

As for this clone: The same CDR3 can be traced to other DNA sequences in this sample. CDR3 in amino acids: CAWSAGPGNTIYF. The DNA of the CDR3 is TGTGCCTGGAGTGCTGGACCTGGAAACACCATATATTTT. J is TRBJ1-3 and V is TRBV30; no definite D call. From germline, CDR1 is GTSNPN and CDR2 SVGIG (reference sequence). The V end was cut by 1 base, the J end by 2 bases, with 6 bases between. The CDR3 is 13 amino acids.

V is TRBV4-3 and J is TRBJ1-1, with D unclear. This CDR3 has 13 amino acids. The germline gives CDR1 LGHNA, CDR2 YSLEER. V was clipped by 0 bases and J by 7 bases, with 9 bases between them. DNA for the CDR3: TGCGCCAGCAGCCAAGATCGCGAGCTTGAAGCTTTCTTT. Translated, it gives CASSQDRELEAFF.

This chain links TRBV27 with TRBJ1-2; no firm D call. The CDR3 length is 14 residues. Germline CDR1 reads MNHEY; CDR2 reads SMNVEV (reference sequence). Trimming took off 3 bases at V and 5 bases at J, with 13 bases between the two ends. CDR3 amino acids: CASSLLGSQYGYTF. In nucleotides, the CDR3 is TGTGCCAGCAGTTTGTTGGGAAGCCAATATGGCTACACCTTC.

This chain connects TRBV4-1 to TRBJ2-1, with D possibly TRBD2 on 6 matching bases. Germline V gene lookup returns CDR1 MGHRA and CDR2 YSYEKL. Between the trimmed V and J ends, which lost 1 base and 9 bases, there was a span of 13 bases. This CDR3 is 14 amino acids long. The CDR3 is CASSQGEEGSEQFF. The CDR3 region has the DNA TGCGCCAGCAGCCAAGGTGAGGAGGGGAGTGAGCAGTTCTTC.

The chain joins TRBV13 to TRBJ2-7; D is possibly TRBD2 (5 bases). The V end lost 0 bases, the J end lost 5 bases, and 11 bases lay between the germline ends. Germline CDR1 PRHDT, CDR2 FYEKMQ (reference sequence). The CDR3 totals 14 residues. The CDR3 DNA is TGTGCCAGCAGCTTAGGCGGGGTTGGGCACGAGCAGTACTTC. Translated, it gives CASSLGGVGHEQYF.